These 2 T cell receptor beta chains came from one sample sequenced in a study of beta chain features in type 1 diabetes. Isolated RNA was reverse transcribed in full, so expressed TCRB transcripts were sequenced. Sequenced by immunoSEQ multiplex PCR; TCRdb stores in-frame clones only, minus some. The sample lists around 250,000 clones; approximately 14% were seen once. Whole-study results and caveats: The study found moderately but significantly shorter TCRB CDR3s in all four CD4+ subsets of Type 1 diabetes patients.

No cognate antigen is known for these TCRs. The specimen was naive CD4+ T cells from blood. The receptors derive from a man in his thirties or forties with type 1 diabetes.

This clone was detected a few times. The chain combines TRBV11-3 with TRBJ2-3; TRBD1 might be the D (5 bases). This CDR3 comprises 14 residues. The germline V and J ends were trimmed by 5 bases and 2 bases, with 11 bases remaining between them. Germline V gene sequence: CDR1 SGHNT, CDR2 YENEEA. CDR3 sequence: CASSEIGHTDTQYF. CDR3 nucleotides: TGTGCCAGCAGCGAGATAGGACACACAGATACGCAGTATTTT.

The CDR3 sequence is CASSSPLAGGDTGELFF. The CDR3 DNA follows: TGTGCCAGCAGCTCCCCTCTAGCGGGGGGGGACACCGGGGAGCTGTTTTTT. The chain is built from TRBV7-9 and TRBJ2-2, with 12 bases fitting TRBD2. The CDR3 is 17 amino acids. V lost 4 bases, J lost 3 bases, and 6 bases stayed unmatched. Germline V lookup: CDR1 SEHNR, CDR2 FQNEAQ (reference sequence).